What follows are 26 T cell receptor beta chains derived from one specimen sequenced in a study of a mutant IDH1 vaccine in newly diagnosed glioma. Only in-frame clones appear in the TCRdb table, and some are missing; sequencing was by immunoSEQ multiplex PCR. This sample has around 26,000 clones; around 93% occur once, and the top ten carry 1% to 1.5%. Time point described: baseline, week 1 (first vaccination visit). The treatment: pre-vaccination baseline after standard-of-care therapy. Here the sequenced sample was PBMCs, taken from a glioma patient treated with radiotherapy, temozolomide or both. The receptors were sampled from a man aged 35 to 55 with glioma.

This clone appeared a single time. V gene TRBV5-1 combines with J gene TRBJ2-5; 11 positions agree with TRBD2. The CDR3 consists of 15 residues. The V gene end was trimmed by 5 bases and the J gene end by 2 bases; junction bases not matched to a gene: 5. CDR1 is SGHRS and CDR2 is YFSETQ in the germline V gene. CDR3 DNA: TGCGCCAGCAGTTCGGGACTAGCGGCACAAGAGACCCAGTACTTC. This translates into CASSSGLAAQETQYF. The full variable domain, rest sourced from reference TRBV5-1 and TRBJ2-5, is KAGVTQTPRYLIKTRGQQVTLSCSPISGHRSVSWYQQTPGQGLQFLFEYFSETQRNKGNFPGRFSGRQFSNSRSEMNVSTLELGDSALYLCASSSGLAAQETQYFGPGTRLLVL.

V is TRBV19 and J is TRBJ2-1, with D perhaps matching TRBD2 (6 bases). The germline V gene encodes CDR1 LNHDA and CDR2 SQIVND (reference sequence). The V and J ends lost 0 bases and 0 bases respectively, with 12 bases between them. The CDR3 is made up of 17 amino acids. The CDR3 region has the DNA TGTGCCAGTAGTATAGATCGCGGAGGGCTCTCCTACAATGAGCAGTTCTTC. It codes for CASSIDRGGLSYNEQFF.

The chain recombines TRBV7-8 with TRBJ1-3, with 7 bases aligning to TRBD1. CDR3 length: 17 amino acids. The V segment lost 5 bases and the J segment 0 bases; nucleotides outside the gene matches: 10. CDR1 is SGHVS and CDR2 is FQNEAQ in the germline V gene. CDR3 sequence (DNA): TGTGCCAGCAGCGTCTACAGGGGCGTTAGCTCTGGAAACACCATATATTTT. Its protein product is CASSVYRGVSSGNTIYF. Filled out from reference TRBV7-8 and TRBJ1-3, the complete variable domain reads GAGVSQSPRYKVAKRGQDVALRCDPISGHVSLFWYQQALGQGPEFLTYFQNEAQLDKSGLPSDRFFAERPEGSVSTLKIQRTQQEDSAVYLCASSVYRGVSSGNTIYFGEGSWLTVV.

CDR3 DNA: TGTGCCAGCAGCCCACCCGTTAGGGGGGCAGGGGAGACCCAGTACTTC. Translation gives CASSPPVRGAGETQYF. V is TRBV7-9 and J is TRBJ2-5; the D gene could be TRBD1 or TRBD2 (6 bases each). This CDR3 is built from 16 residues. Germline V gene data show CDR1 as SEHNR and CDR2 as FQNEAQ (reference sequence). V lost 5 bases, J lost 5 bases, and 21 bases lay in between.

The chain couples TRBV10-1 to TRBJ2-1; D is unclear. Germline CDR1 is WNHNN and CDR2 is SYGVQD (reference sequence). The CDR3 has 15 residues. V lost 2 bases and J 2 bases, leaving 10 bases between the germline ends. The CDR3 sequence: CASSEMGITYNEQFF. The CDR3 region has the DNA TGCGCCAGCAGTGAGATGGGGATTACCTACAATGAGCAGTTCTTC.

This sequence joins TRBV2 and TRBJ2-1, with TRBD2 matching 11 bases. The germline CDR1 and CDR2 sequences are SNHLY and FYNNEI. The CDR3 runs to 16 residues. The V and J ends lost 2 bases and 4 bases, in that order; junction bases with no gene match: 4. In DNA form, the CDR3 reads TGTGCCAGCAGTGAAAGGGCTAGCGGGGGGTACAATGAGCAGTTCTTC. Its translation is CASSERASGGYNEQFF.

The chain has TRBV30 and TRBJ2-7; 11 nucleotides agree with TRBD1. The CDR3 extends over 14 amino acids. With 1 base clipped from V and 7 bases from J, the junction kept 6 bases outside the gene matches. The germline V gene has CDR1 GTSNPN and CDR2 SVGIG (reference sequence). The CDR3 spells CAWSGDRGRREQYF. The CDR3 DNA is TGTGCCTGGAGTGGGGACAGGGGGAGGCGAGAGCAGTACTTC. The complete variable domain, with remaining parts taken from reference TRBV30 and TRBJ2-7, reads SQTIHQWPATLVQPVGSPLSLECTVEGTSNPNLYWYRQAAGRGLQLLFYSVGIGQISSEVPQNLSASRPQDRQFILSSKKLLLSDSGFYLCAWSGDRGRREQYFGPGTRLTVT.

V and J are TRBV7-9 and TRBJ2-5; 8 bases fit TRBD2. Germline CDR1 and CDR2: SEHNR and FQNEAQ (reference sequence). The trim removed 1 base at V and 4 bases at J, leaving 14 bases unmatched. The CDR3 sequence is 18 residues long. The CDR3 DNA is TGTGCCAGCAGCTTAGGGGCGGGGGGACCAATCGAGGGAGAGACCCAGTACTTC. This sequence encodes CASSLGAGGPIEGETQYF.

In DNA form, the CDR3 reads TGTGCCAGCAGCCTACAGGGGCTTTCTGGAAACACCATATATTTT. This translates into CASSLQGLSGNTIYF. The chain has TRBV7-2 and TRBJ1-3; 7 nucleotides line up with TRBD1. This CDR3 comprises 15 residues. The germline V gene has CDR1 SGHTA and CDR2 FQGNSA. V shed 5 bases and J 1 base; nucleotides not matched to a gene: 5.

The chain carries TRBV4-1 and TRBJ2-1; D remains ambiguous. V gave up 0 bases and J gave up 9 bases, with 21 bases separating them. CDR1 MGHRA and CDR2 YSYEKL come from the germline V gene. CDR3 length equals 17 residues. The CDR3 here is CASSQDFPSVLDGEQFF. The CDR3 DNA sequence: TGCGCCAGCAGCCAAGACTTTCCTAGTGTTCTAGACGGTGAGCAGTTCTTC.

V is TRBV4-2 and J is TRBJ2-7; D gene ambiguous. The ends were cut back, 1 base at V and 1 base at J, with 11 bases in the middle. CDR3 length: 15 amino acids. Germline assignment: CDR1 LGHNA and CDR2 YNFKEQ. CDR3 region: CASSQGFEPSYEQYF. DNA for the CDR3: TGTGCCAGCAGCCAAGGGTTCGAGCCTTCCTACGAGCAGTACTTC.

V and J are TRBV18 and TRBJ2-5; D is uncertain. The V end was cut by 1 base, the J end by 2 bases, with 8 bases between. CDR3 length: 14 residues. The V gene's germline CDR1 is KGHSH and CDR2 LQKENI. In nucleotides, the CDR3 is TGTGCCAGCTCACCACGTCACAGTCAAGAGACCCAGTACTTC. Amino acid sequence: CASSPRHSQETQYF.

The chain links TRBV7-9 to TRBJ2-7; possibly TRBD2 for D (5 bases). Trimming removed 3 bases at V and 7 bases at J, with 10 bases between. The CDR3 covers 12 residues. Looked up from germline, CDR1 is SEHNR and CDR2 is FQNEAQ (reference sequence). The CDR3 DNA follows: TGTGCCAGCAGCTTCGGGGATGGAGAGCAGTACTTC. It codes for CASSFGDGEQYF.

This chain joins TRBV27 and TRBJ1-3, with D tentatively TRBD1 (5 bases). Trimming pared 8 bases from V and 0 bases from J, leaving 14 bases between. Germline loops: CDR1 MNHEY, CDR2 SMNVEV (reference sequence). The CDR3 contains 15 residues. CDR3 coding DNA: TGTGCCAGCGCCCCCCAGGGTCACTCTGGAAACACCATATATTTT. Protein sequence: CASAPQGHSGNTIYF.

The DNA of the CDR3 is TGTGCCTGTAAGGGAGATGAAAAACTGTTTTTT. It is translated as CACKGDEKLFF. The chain couples TRBV30 to TRBJ1-4; D not resolved. Germline CDR1 GTSNPN, CDR2 SVGIG (reference sequence). This CDR3 is built from 11 residues. Trimming removed 6 bases at V and 6 bases at J, with 8 bases between.

The rearrangement joins TRBV10-1 to TRBJ1-2, with TRBD1 identical over 7 bases. Germline CDR1 reads WNHNN; CDR2 reads SYGVQD (reference sequence). The CDR3 sequence is 13 residues long. Trimming cost V 6 bases and J 4 bases; bases outside gene matches: 5. CDR3 bases: TGCGCCAGCAGCTACGGGACAGCCTATGGCTACACCTTC. Its protein product is CASSYGTAYGYTF.

This chain uses TRBV12-5 with TRBJ2-7, with 7 bases lining up with TRBD1. Germline V CDR1 and CDR2: LGHNT, FRNRAP. V dropped 0 bases and J dropped 5; count of bases not matched to a gene: 4. The CDR3 spans 14 residues. The CDR3, as DNA: TGTGCTAGTGGTTTGGTACGGCAGGGGGACGAGCAGTACTTC. This encodes CASGLVRQGDEQYF.

The rearrangement links TRBV5-4 to TRBJ1-1, with 10 positions matching TRBD1. Per germline, CDR1 SGHNT and CDR2 YYREEE (reference sequence). CDR3 size: 15 residues. Trimming removed 3 bases from V and 2 bases from J; junction bases left unmatched: 4. The CDR3 sequence is CASSWGDRGNTEAFF. DNA of the CDR3: TGTGCCAGCAGCTGGGGGGACAGGGGAAACACTGAAGCTTTCTTT.

J is TRBJ2-5 and V is TRBV20-1; D uncertain. CDR1 is DFQATT and CDR2 is SNEGSKA in the germline V gene (reference sequence). V was trimmed by 0 bases and J by 9 bases, leaving 8 bases between them. This CDR3 region has 11 residues. Written as DNA, the CDR3 is TGCAGTGCTAGAGACACCCTCGCCCAGTACTTC. This encodes CSARDTLAQYF.

The chain links TRBV4-1 to TRBJ2-7; 9 nucleotides align to TRBD2. The CDR3 has 15 residues. In germline, CDR1 is MGHRA, CDR2 YSYEKL. V gave up 1 base and J gave up 0 bases; unmatched junction bases: 1. Here the CDR3 DNA reads TGCGCCAGCAGCCAAGGGACTAGCGACTCCTACGAGCAGTACTTC. Translation gives CASSQGTSDSYEQYF.

V gene TRBV7-2 combines with J gene TRBJ1-6; unclear D gene. The CDR3 has 13 amino acids. V lost 7 bases to trimming and J lost 10 bases, with 14 bases between them. Germline loops: CDR1 SGHTA, CDR2 FQGNSA. The CDR3 sequence is CASTNRVSSPLHF. The CDR3 DNA reads as TGTGCCAGCACCAATAGGGTGTCCTCACCCCTCCACTTT. The full variable domain, completed using reference TRBV7-2 and TRBJ1-6, is GAGVSQSPSNKVTEKGKDVELRCDPISGHTALYWYRQSLGQGLEFLIYFQGNSAPDKSGLPSDRFSAERTGGSVSTLTIQRTQQEDSAVYLCASTNRVSSPLHFGNGTRLTVT.

This chain uses TRBV15 with TRBJ2-5; 7 bases agree with TRBD1. This CDR3 is built from 15 residues. The V gene's germline CDR1 is LNHNV and CDR2 YYDKDF (reference sequence). V shed 5 bases and J 2 bases; nucleotides not matched to a gene: 8. CDR3 sequence: CATSPRQGSQETQYF. The CDR3, as DNA: TGTGCCACCAGCCCTCGACAGGGATCGCAAGAGACCCAGTACTTC.

The V and J genes are TRBV30 and TRBJ1-2; D gene uncertain. Germline-derived CDR1 and CDR2 are GTSNPN and SVGIG (reference sequence). Trimming cost V 4 bases and J 0 bases, with 12 bases left between them. The CDR3 is 14 amino acids. The CDR3 loop is CAWNADQANYGYTF. The CDR3 DNA sequence: TGTGCCTGGAATGCGGACCAAGCTAACTATGGCTACACCTTC.

The chain recombines TRBV7-3 with TRBJ2-1; 15 bases fit TRBD2. Trimming at V came to 4 bases and at J to 0 bases, leaving 1 base not matched to a gene. The CDR3 has 17 amino acids. Germline V gives CDR1 SGHTA, CDR2 FQGTGA. The CDR3 nucleotides read TGTGCCAGCAGCTGGACTAGCGGGAGGGTCTCCTACAATGAGCAGTTCTTC. This sequence encodes CASSWTSGRVSYNEQFF.

J is TRBJ2-3 and V is TRBV5-6, with TRBD1 matching over 7 bases. In germline, CDR1 is SGHDT, CDR2 YYEEEE. This CDR3 is 16 amino acids long. The V gene end was trimmed by 3 bases and the J gene end by 3 bases; junction bases not matched to a gene: 10. The CDR3 DNA reads TGTGCCAGCAGCTCACTGGGACAGACAGCAACAGATACGCAGTATTTT. It specifies CASSSLGQTATDTQYF.

This chain links TRBV5-4 with TRBJ1-4; 9 positions match TRBD1. Germline values: CDR1 SGHNT, CDR2 YYREEE (reference sequence). V was pared by 4 bases and J by 4 bases, with 2 bases of the junction left unmatched. The CDR3 length is 14 residues. As DNA, the CDR3 is TGTGCCAGCAGCCAGGACAGGGGTAATGAAAAACTGTTTTTT. Residues: CASSQDRGNEKLFF.